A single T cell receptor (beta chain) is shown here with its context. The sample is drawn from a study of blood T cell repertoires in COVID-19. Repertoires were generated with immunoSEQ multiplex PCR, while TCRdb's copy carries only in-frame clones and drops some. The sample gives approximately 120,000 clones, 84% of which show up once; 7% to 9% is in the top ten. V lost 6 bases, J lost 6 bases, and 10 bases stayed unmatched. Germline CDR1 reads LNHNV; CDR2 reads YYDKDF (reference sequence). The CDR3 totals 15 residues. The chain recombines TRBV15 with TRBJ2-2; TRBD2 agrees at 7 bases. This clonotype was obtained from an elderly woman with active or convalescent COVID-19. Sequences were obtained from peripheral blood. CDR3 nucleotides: TGTGCCACCAGACCGCCGGGACTATTCCCCGGGGAGCTGTTTTTT. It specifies CATRPPGLFPGELFF. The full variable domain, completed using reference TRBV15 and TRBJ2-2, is DAMVIQNPRYQVTQFGKPVTLSCSQTLNHNVMYWYQQKSSQAPKLLFHYYDKDFNNEADTPDNFQSRRPNTSFCFLDIRSPGLGDTAMYLCATRPPGLFPGELFFGEGSRLTVL.